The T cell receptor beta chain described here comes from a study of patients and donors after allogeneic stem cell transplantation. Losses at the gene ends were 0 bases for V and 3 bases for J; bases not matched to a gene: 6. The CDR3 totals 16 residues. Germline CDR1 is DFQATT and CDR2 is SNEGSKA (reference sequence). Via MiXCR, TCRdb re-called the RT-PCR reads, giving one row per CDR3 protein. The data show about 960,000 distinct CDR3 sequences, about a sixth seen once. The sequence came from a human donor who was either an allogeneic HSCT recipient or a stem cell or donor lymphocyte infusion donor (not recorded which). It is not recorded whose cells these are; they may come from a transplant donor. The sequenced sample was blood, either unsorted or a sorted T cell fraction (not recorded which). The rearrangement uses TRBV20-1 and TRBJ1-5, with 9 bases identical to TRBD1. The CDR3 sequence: CSARDWRTGVNQPQHF. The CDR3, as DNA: TGCAGTGCTAGAGATTGGAGGACAGGGGTCAATCAGCCCCAGCATTTT.